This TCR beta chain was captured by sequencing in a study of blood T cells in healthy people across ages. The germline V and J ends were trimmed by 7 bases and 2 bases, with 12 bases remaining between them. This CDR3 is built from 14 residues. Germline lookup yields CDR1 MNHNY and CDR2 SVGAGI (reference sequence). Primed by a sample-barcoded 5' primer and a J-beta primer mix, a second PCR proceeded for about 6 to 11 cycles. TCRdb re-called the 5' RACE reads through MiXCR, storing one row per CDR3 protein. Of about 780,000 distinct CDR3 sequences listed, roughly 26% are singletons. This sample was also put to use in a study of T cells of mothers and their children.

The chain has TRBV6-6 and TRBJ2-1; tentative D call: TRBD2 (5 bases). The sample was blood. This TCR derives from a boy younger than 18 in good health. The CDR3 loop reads CASKQSGPYNEQFF. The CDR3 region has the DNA TGTGCCAGCAAACAGAGCGGTCCCTACAATGAGCAGTTCTTC.